These 30 T cell receptor beta chains share one sample of origin, sequenced in a study of T cell repertoires in cytomegalovirus infection. TCRdb analysed the reads with MiXCR anew, one entry per CDR3 protein. The sample gives about 310,000 distinct CDR3 sequences, about a sixth of which show up once; around 12% is in the top ten. The sample comprised PBMCs. The receptor source for this set is a human donor in good health (CMV status not recorded). Some clones in this sample may be carry-over from other donors' samples.

The chain carries TRBV10-3 and TRBJ2-3; TRBD1 aligns across 9 bases. The CDR3 runs 16 residues. J gave up 3 bases and V 8 bases, and 12 bases lay outside the gene matches. Germline V gives CDR1 ENHRY, CDR2 SYGVKD. The CDR3 DNA reads TGTGCCATCGGACTACGGACAGGGGAAGGGACAGATACGCAGTATTTT. Protein sequence: CAIGLRTGEGTDTQYF.

This clonotype has just a few counts. The chain couples TRBV2 to TRBJ2-2; D ambiguous. CDR3 size: 14 residues. Germline V gene lookup returns CDR1 SNHLY and CDR2 FYNNEI. V was shortened by 7 bases and J by 2 bases, with 11 bases between the two germline ends. CDR3 residues: CASKMDLNTGELFF. In DNA, the CDR3 is TGTGCCAGCAAAATGGACCTAAACACCGGGGAGCTGTTTTTT.

In its sample, this clonotype was seen a few times. The chain employs TRBV27 and TRBJ2-3, with 8 bases that match TRBD1. Germline CDR1 is MNHEY and CDR2 is SMNVEV (reference sequence). Trimming at V came to 6 bases and at J to 4 bases, leaving 9 bases not matched to a gene. This CDR3 has 15 amino acids. The CDR3 coding sequence is TGTGCCAGCAGCCGACAGGGCAGGGGGCCAGATACGCAGTATTTT. It translates to CASSRQGRGPDTQYF.

The sample holds many counts of this clonotype. The chain combines TRBV7-2 with TRBJ2-1; a weak D match, TRBD2 (6 bases). CDR1 and CDR2 (germline): SGHTA, FQGNSA. This CDR3 region has 16 residues. With 1 base removed from V and 5 bases from J, the gap between germline ends came to 15 bases. In nucleotides, the CDR3 is TGTGCCAGCAGCTTAGGGGGCGGGACTGTCCACAATGAGCAGTTCTTC. Protein: CASSLGGGTVHNEQFF.

The rearrangement uses TRBV18 and TRBJ1-4, with D possibly matching TRBD1 (6 bases). CDR1 is KGHSH and CDR2 is LQKENI in the germline V gene. V lost 5 bases, J lost 6 bases, and 13 bases lay in between. This CDR3 has 14 amino acids. CDR3 nucleotides: TGTGCCAGCTCAACGGGACATTCTGATGAAAAACTGTTTTTT. It translates to CASSTGHSDEKLFF.

This clonotype has more than one count but fewer than ten. The V and J genes are TRBV6-2 or TRBV6-3 and TRBJ2-1, with 9 positions matching TRBD2. V dropped 8 bases and J dropped 2; count of bases not matched to a gene: 7. Germline V gene sequence: CDR1 MNHEY, CDR2 SVGEGT. There are 15 residues in the CDR3. For the CDR3, the DNA is TGTGCCAGCGCCAAGGGACTAGCAGCCTACAATGAGCAGTTCTTC. This encodes CASAKGLAAYNEQFF.

The chain has TRBV28 and TRBJ2-1; D remains unclear. The CDR3 spans 12 residues. V lost 7 bases and J 8 bases, leaving 12 bases between the germline ends. Per the germline V gene, CDR1 is MDHEN and CDR2 is SYDVKM. CDR3 sequence (DNA): TGTGCCAGCACCAGAACCACCGATGAGCAGTTCTTC. Translating it yields CASTRTTDEQFF.

The chain has TRBV25-1 and TRBJ1-2; TRBD1 matches at 7 bases. CDR3 length: 14 amino acids. J lost 6 bases, V lost 7 bases, and 11 bases had no gene match. CDR1 is MGHDK and CDR2 is SYGVNS in the germline V gene. CDR3 nucleotide sequence: TGTGCCAGCAATCCAGGGGGGACGGGCCATGGCTACACCTTC. Its protein product is CASNPGGTGHGYTF.

This clonotype was recorded many times. The chain combines TRBV7-8 with TRBJ2-3, with a possible D match to TRBD1 (6 bases). Trimming removed 5 bases at V and 4 bases at J, with 31 bases between. CDR3 length: 20 residues. Germline CDR1 reads SGHVS; CDR2 reads FQNEAQ. The CDR3, as DNA: TGTGCCAGCAGCCACAAAGGGCGAATAAACAGGGTCCCTGGGGCAGATACGCAGTATTTT. Amino acid sequence: CASSHKGRINRVPGADTQYF.

The chain uses TRBV20-1 and TRBJ1-5; weak D call: TRBD1 (6 bases). In germline, CDR1 is DFQATT, CDR2 SNEGSKA (reference sequence). The CDR3 length is 12 residues. Deletions cut 7 bases from V and 4 bases from J, with 11 bases between. This chain's CDR3 is CSGGGGNQPQHF. The CDR3 region has the DNA TGCAGTGGAGGGGGGGGTAATCAGCCCCAGCATTTT.

This clonotype was seen repeatedly, ten times or more. The CDR3 spells CASSTDRTRTGELFF. In DNA, the CDR3 is TGTGCCAGCAGTACGGACAGGACCCGCACCGGGGAGCTGTTTTTT. This sequence joins TRBV12-3 or TRBV12-4 and TRBJ2-2; the match to TRBD1 covers 7 bases. Trimming took 5 bases from V and 4 from J; bases not matched to a gene: 7. The CDR3 is 15 amino acids.

This clonotype was seen only a few times. V is TRBV5-4 and J is TRBJ2-1; 10 bases align to TRBD2. From germline, CDR1 is SGHNT and CDR2 YYREEE (reference sequence). Trimming at V came to 4 bases and at J to 7 bases, leaving 8 bases not matched to a gene. CDR3 size: 15 residues. CDR3 sequence reads: CASSISGGASNEQFF. In nucleotides, the CDR3 is TGTGCCAGCAGCATCAGCGGGGGGGCCTCGAATGAGCAGTTCTTC.

V is TRBV6-1 and J is TRBJ1-2; D not certain. The CDR3 has 15 residues. Germline assignment: CDR1 MNHNS and CDR2 SASEGT. The ends were cut back, 4 bases at V and 3 bases at J, with 15 bases in the middle. The chain's CDR3 is CASSGASRGDYGYTF. The CDR3 nucleotides read TGTGCCAGCAGTGGCGCTAGCCGCGGGGACTATGGCTACACCTTC.

The chain combines TRBV5-1 with TRBJ2-3; D might be TRBD1 (5 bases). This CDR3 region has 21 residues. Germline CDR1 and CDR2: SGHRS and YFSETQ. V lost 4 bases, J lost 0 bases, and 30 bases lay in between. The CDR3 loop reads CASSPAYITGDSRSSTDTQYF. CDR3 nucleotides: TGCGCCAGCAGCCCCGCTTATATAACGGGCGACAGCAGATCTAGCACAGATACGCAGTATTTT.

This clonotype was detected only a few times. The CDR3 region is CASSSIQTGEGYGYTF. CDR3 bases: TGTGCCAGCAGTTCGATCCAGACAGGGGAGGGCTATGGCTACACCTTC. The chain is built from TRBV28 and TRBJ1-2; 8 bases align to TRBD1. This CDR3 region has 16 residues. With 4 bases clipped from V and 4 bases from J, the junction kept 11 bases outside the gene matches. Germline V gene lookup returns CDR1 MDHEN and CDR2 SYDVKM.

This sequence joins TRBV4-1 and TRBJ2-5; D is ambiguous. In germline, CDR1 is MGHRA, CDR2 YSYEKL. Deletions cut 1 base from V and 5 bases from J, with 8 bases between. This CDR3 region has 13 residues. CDR3 DNA sequence: TGCGCCAGCAGCCAAGTAACAACGGAGACCCAGTACTTC. The encoded protein is CASSQVTTETQYF.

This clonotype showed up many times. The genes are TRBV7-2 and TRBJ2-7, with TRBD1 matching over 10 bases. Per the germline V gene, CDR1 is SGHTA and CDR2 is FQGNSA. V dropped 8 bases and J dropped 6; count of bases not matched to a gene: 10. There are 14 residues in the CDR3. For the CDR3, the DNA is TGTGCCAGCGAATTGACAGGGGGCTTGGGCGAGCAGTACTTC. It encodes CASELTGGLGEQYF.

This clonotype was counted between two and nine times. The rearrangement uses TRBV4-1 and TRBJ2-3, with D perhaps TRBD1 or TRBD2 (6 bases each). V was clipped by 4 bases and J by 10 bases, with 30 bases between them. In germline, CDR1 is MGHRA, CDR2 YSYEKL. The CDR3 is 18 amino acids. The DNA of the CDR3 is TGCGCCAGCAGCCTCCCGTCGGGGGCGGTACGGGGTCCAGTCGCGCAGTATTTT. Encoded protein: CASSLPSGAVRGPVAQYF.

This clonotype was observed a handful of times. The V gene is TRBV5-4, the J gene TRBJ1-2; TRBD1 is a possible D gene (6 bases). V was cut by 5 bases and J by 2 bases, with 13 bases left in between. The CDR3 totals 14 residues. Germline CDR1 reads SGHNT; CDR2 reads YYREEE (reference sequence). The CDR3 reads CASSRGQPNYGYTF. In DNA form, the CDR3 reads TGTGCCAGCAGTAGAGGACAGCCAAACTATGGCTACACCTTC. The complete variable domain, with remaining parts taken from reference TRBV5-4 and TRBJ1-2, reads ETGVTQSPTHLIKTRGQQVTLRCSSQSGHNTVSWYQQALGQGPQFIFQYYREEENGRGNFPPRFSGLQFPNYSSELNVNALELDDSALYLCASSRGQPNYGYTFGSGTRLTVV.

There are a few counts of this clonotype. The V gene is TRBV10-2, the J gene TRBJ1-1; 8 bases fit TRBD1. This CDR3 is built from 17 residues. V was pared by 0 bases and J by 1 base, with 7 bases of the junction left unmatched. CDR1 and CDR2 from the germline V gene are WSHSY and SAAADI. The CDR3 loop reads CASSESTGVPPNTEAFF. CDR3 coding DNA: TGCGCCAGCAGTGAGTCGACAGGGGTCCCTCCGAACACTGAAGCTTTCTTT.

Worth noting for this clonotype: A single base separates this from a much larger clone, so it may be a read error. The chain recombines TRBV6-2 or TRBV6-3 with TRBJ2-3; D not certain. The germline gives CDR1 MNHEY, CDR2 SVGEGT. The CDR3 contains 12 residues. CDR3 sequence reads: CTSSQFMDTQYF. Written as DNA, the CDR3 is TGTACCAGCAGCCAATTCATGGATACGCAGTATTTT.

There are a few counts of this clonotype. This sequence joins TRBV12-3 or TRBV12-4 and TRBJ2-1, with D unresolved. The CDR3 spans 13 residues. The V end lost 3 bases, the J end lost 7 bases, and 10 bases lay between the germline ends. The CDR3 DNA reads TGTGCCAGCAGTTTGCAGCGAAGGAATGAGCAGTTCTTC. Translating gives CASSLQRRNEQFF.

The CDR3 sequence is CASSQVTGTGRAGAFF. CDR3 nucleotides: TGTGCCAGCAGCCAAGTCACCGGGACAGGGCGAGCGGGAGCTTTCTTT. The chain employs TRBV3-1 and TRBJ1-1; the match to TRBD1 covers 9 bases. This CDR3 is 16 amino acids long. The V gene end was trimmed by 1 base and the J gene end by 10 bases; junction bases not matched to a gene: 13. Germline V gives CDR1 LGHDT, CDR2 YNNKEL (reference sequence).

This clonotype was seen ten or more times. This chain connects TRBV11-2 to TRBJ2-7, with D maybe TRBD1 (6 bases). The CDR3 contains 13 residues. Trimming shortened V by 3 bases and J by 4 bases, and 10 bases separated the two germline ends. From germline, CDR1 is SGHAT and CDR2 FQNNGV. The CDR3, as DNA: TGTGCCAGCAGCTTCGACAGGTTTTACGAGCAGTACTTC. Translating it yields CASSFDRFYEQYF.

As DNA, the CDR3 is TGCAGTGCTAGACTCCCCAGTGGCTATGGCTACACCTTC. Translating gives CSARLPSGYGYTF. The V call is TRBV20-1, the J call TRBJ1-2; D is unclear. The V gene's germline CDR1 is DFQATT and CDR2 SNEGSKA (reference sequence). V was trimmed by 2 bases and J by 4 bases, leaving 11 bases between them. CDR3 length: 13 amino acids.

This chain joins TRBV5-1 and TRBJ2-2, with D maybe TRBD1 (6 bases). Germline CDR1 reads SGHRS; CDR2 reads YFSETQ. V gave up 6 bases and J gave up 1 base, with 22 bases separating them. The CDR3 is 18 residues long. In DNA, the CDR3 is TGCGCCAGCACTATGTTCCCAATACAGGGTCGGAACACCGGGGAGCTGTTTTTT. Protein: CASTMFPIQGRNTGELFF. The full variable domain, completed using reference TRBV5-1 and TRBJ2-2, is KAGVTQTPRYLIKTRGQQVTLSCSPISGHRSVSWYQQTPGQGLQFLFEYFSETQRNKGNFPGRFSGRQFSNSRSEMNVSTLELGDSALYLCASTMFPIQGRNTGELFFGEGSRLTVL.

This clonotype was detected many times. The V gene is TRBV6-1, the J gene TRBJ2-6; D ambiguous. CDR3 length: 13 amino acids. CDR1 and CDR2 (germline): MNHNS, SASEGT. The V and J ends lost 8 bases and 0 bases respectively, with 5 bases between them. The CDR3 nucleotides are TGTGCCAGCCCAGGCTCTGGGGCCAACGTCCTGACTTTC. It translates to CASPGSGANVLTF.

There are a few counts of this clonotype. The chain carries TRBV20-1 and TRBJ1-6; weak D call: TRBD1 (5 bases). CDR1 is DFQATT and CDR2 is SNEGSKA in the germline V gene (reference sequence). There are 16 residues in the CDR3. Trimming removed 3 bases at V and 0 bases at J, with 12 bases between. The DNA for the CDR3 is TGCAGTGCTAGCAGAAGACAGAGCTCCTATAATTCACCCCTCCACTTT. It codes for CSASRRQSSYNSPLHF.

In its sample, this clonotype was seen a few times. The rearrangement joins TRBV4-3 to TRBJ1-4, with no clear D. CDR1 and CDR2 from the germline V gene are LGHNA and YSLEER. Trimming stripped 0 bases from V and 0 bases from J, with 11 bases between. The CDR3 is 17 amino acids. As DNA, the CDR3 is TGCGCCAGCAGCCAAGATCCCAGTTCAGCAACTAATGAAAAACTGTTTTTT. This sequence encodes CASSQDPSSATNEKLFF.

This clonotype appeared a few times. The rearrangement uses TRBV15 and TRBJ2-3; no clear D. V lost 2 bases and J 5 bases, leaving 14 bases between the germline ends. Germline assignment: CDR1 LNHNV and CDR2 YYDKDF (reference sequence). The CDR3 contains 15 residues. Written as DNA, the CDR3 is TGTGCCACCAGCAGAAACCGCGGCGGCGGAGATACGCAGTATTTT. Its protein is CATSRNRGGGDTQYF.